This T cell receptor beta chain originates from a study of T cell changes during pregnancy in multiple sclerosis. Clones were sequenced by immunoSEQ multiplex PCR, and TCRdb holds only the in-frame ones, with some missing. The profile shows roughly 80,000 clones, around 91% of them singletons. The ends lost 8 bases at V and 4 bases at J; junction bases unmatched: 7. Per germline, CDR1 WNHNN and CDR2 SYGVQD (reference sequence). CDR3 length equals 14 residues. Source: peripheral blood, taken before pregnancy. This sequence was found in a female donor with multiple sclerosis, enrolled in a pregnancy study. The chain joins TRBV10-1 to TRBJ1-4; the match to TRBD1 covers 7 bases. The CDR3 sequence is CASGPGGSNEKLFF. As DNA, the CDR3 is TGCGCCAGCGGACCAGGGGGAAGTAATGAAAAACTGTTTTTT.